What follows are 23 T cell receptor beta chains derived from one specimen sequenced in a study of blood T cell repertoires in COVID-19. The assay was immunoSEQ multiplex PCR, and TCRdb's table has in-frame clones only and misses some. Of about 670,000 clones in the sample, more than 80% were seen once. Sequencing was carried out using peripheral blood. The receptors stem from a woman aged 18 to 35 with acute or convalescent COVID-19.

The CDR3 sequence is CASSPRGGRVNSGANVLTF. CDR3 nucleotides: TGTGCCAGCAGCCCGAGAGGGGGCAGGGTTAACTCTGGGGCCAACGTCCTGACTTTC. The chain has TRBV7-2 and TRBJ2-6; 7 bases map to TRBD1. Unmatched junction bases numbered 13, after V lost 5 bases and J lost 0 bases. There are 19 residues in the CDR3. Germline V lookup: CDR1 SGHTA, CDR2 FQGNSA.

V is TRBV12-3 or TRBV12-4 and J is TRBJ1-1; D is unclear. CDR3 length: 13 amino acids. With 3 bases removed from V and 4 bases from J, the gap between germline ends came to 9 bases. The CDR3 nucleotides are TGTGCCAGCAGTTTTTTCCCAGGCACTGAAGCTTTCTTT. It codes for CASSFFPGTEAFF.

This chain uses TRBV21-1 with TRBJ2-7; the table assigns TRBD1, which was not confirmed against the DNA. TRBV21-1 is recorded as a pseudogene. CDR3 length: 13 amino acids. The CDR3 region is CASSTKTGIGQYF. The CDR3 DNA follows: TGTGCCAGCAGCACTAAGACAGGTATCGGGCAGTACTTC.

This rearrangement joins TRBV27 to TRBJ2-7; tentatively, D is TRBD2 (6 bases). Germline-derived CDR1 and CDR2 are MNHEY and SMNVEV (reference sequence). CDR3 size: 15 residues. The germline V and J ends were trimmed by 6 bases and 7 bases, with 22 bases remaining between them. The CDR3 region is CASSREGFAGSEQYF. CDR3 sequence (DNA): TGTGCCAGCAGCCGCGAGGGCTTCGCGGGGAGTGAGCAGTACTTC.

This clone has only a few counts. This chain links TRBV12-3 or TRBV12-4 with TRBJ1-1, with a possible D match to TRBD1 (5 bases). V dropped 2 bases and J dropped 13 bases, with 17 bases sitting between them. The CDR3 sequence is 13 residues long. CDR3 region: CASSLPGRGAGFF. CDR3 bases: TGTGCCAGCAGTTTACCGGGGAGGGGCGCCGGTTTCTTT.

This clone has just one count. CDR3 residues: CASSPLHSPGRYGYTF. DNA of the CDR3: TGTGCCAGCTCACCTTTGCACTCCCCTGGGCGTTATGGCTACACCTTC. The chain employs TRBV18 and TRBJ1-2; D gene unclear. Per germline, CDR1 KGHSH and CDR2 LQKENI. This CDR3 is built from 16 residues. The V end lost 3 bases, the J end lost 5 bases, and 19 bases lay between the germline ends. Complete variable domain (other parts from reference TRBV18 and TRBJ1-2): NAGVMQNPRHLVRRRGQEARLRCSPMKGHSHVYWYRQLPEEGLKFMVYLQKENIIDESGMPKERFSAEFPKEGPSILRIQQVVRGDSAAYFCASSPLHSPGRYGYTFGSGTRLTVV.

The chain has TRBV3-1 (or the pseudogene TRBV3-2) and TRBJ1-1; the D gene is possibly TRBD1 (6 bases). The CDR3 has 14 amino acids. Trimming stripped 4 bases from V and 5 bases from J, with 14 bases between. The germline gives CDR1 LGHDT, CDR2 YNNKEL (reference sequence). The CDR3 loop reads CASSLDHQGTEAFF. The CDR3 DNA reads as TGTGCCAGCAGCCTCGACCACCAGGGGACTGAAGCTTTCTTT.

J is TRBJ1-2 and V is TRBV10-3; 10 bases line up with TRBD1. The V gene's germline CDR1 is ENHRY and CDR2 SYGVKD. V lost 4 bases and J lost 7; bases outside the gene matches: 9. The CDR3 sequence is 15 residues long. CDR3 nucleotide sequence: TGTGCCATCAGTGGGAGACAGGGGGCCATGGCTGGCTACACCTTC. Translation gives CAISGRQGAMAGYTF.

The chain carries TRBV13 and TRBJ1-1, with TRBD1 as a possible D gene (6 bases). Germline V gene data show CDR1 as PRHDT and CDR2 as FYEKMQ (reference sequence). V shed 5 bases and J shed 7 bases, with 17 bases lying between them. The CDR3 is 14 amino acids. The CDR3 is CASSPRGSAIEAFF. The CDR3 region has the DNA TGTGCCAGCAGCCCCAGGGGATCAGCGATTGAAGCTTTCTTT.

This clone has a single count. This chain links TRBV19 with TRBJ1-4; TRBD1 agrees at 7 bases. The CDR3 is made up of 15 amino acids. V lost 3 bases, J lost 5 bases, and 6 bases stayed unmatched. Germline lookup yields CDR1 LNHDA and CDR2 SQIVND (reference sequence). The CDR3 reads CASSINRGGNEKLFF. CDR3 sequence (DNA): TGTGCCAGTAGTATCAACAGGGGTGGGAATGAAAAACTGTTTTTT.

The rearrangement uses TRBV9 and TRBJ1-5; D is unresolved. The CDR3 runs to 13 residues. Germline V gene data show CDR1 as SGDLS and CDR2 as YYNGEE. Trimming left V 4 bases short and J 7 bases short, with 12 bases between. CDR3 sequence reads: CASSSSPGQPQHF. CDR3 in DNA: TGTGCCAGCAGCTCTAGCCCGGGACAGCCCCAGCATTTT.

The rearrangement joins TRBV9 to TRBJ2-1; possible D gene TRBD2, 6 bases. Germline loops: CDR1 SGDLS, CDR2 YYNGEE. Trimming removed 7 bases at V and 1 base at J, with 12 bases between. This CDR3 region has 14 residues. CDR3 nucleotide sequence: TGTGCCAGCGGGACTGACAATTCCTACAATGAGCAGTTCTTC. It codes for CASGTDNSYNEQFF.

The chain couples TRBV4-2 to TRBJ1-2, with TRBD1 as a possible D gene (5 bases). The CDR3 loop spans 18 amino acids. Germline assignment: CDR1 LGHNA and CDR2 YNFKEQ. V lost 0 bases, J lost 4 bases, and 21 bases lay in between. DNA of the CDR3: TGTGCCAGCAGCCAAGATCTAAGCGGGGAGAATACAGGCTATGGCTACACCTTC. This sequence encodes CASSQDLSGENTGYGYTF.

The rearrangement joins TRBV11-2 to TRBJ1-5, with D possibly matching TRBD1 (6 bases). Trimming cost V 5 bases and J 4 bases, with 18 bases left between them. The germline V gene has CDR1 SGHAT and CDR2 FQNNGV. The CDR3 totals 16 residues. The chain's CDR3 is CASSPGTKGQNQPQHF. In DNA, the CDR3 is TGTGCCAGCAGCCCGGGGACAAAGGGACAAAATCAGCCCCAGCATTTT.

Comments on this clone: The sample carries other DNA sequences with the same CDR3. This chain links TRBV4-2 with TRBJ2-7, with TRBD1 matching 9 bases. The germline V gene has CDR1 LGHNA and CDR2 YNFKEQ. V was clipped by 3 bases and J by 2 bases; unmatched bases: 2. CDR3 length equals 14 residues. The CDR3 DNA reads TGTGCCAGCAGCCAGGGACAGGGAACCTACGAGCAGTACTTC. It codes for CASSQGQGTYEQYF.

In DNA, the CDR3 is TGTGCCACCAGTGATTATCAGGATCAGCCCCAGCATTTT. Its translation: CATSDYQDQPQHF. The chain uses TRBV24-1 and TRBJ1-5; D unresolved. Germline CDR1 reads KGHDR; CDR2 reads SFDVKD. The CDR3 is made up of 13 amino acids. V gave up 2 bases and J gave up 5 bases, with 6 bases separating them.

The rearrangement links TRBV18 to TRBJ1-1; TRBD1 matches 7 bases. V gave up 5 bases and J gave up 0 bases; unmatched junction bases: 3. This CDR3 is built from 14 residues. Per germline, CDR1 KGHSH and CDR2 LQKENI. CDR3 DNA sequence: TGTGCCAGCTCAAACAGGGGTATGAACACTGAAGCTTTCTTT. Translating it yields CASSNRGMNTEAFF.

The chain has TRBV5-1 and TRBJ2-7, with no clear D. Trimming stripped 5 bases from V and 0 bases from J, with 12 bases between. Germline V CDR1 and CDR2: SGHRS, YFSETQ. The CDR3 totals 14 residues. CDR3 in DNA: TGCGCCAGCAGTTTCCGGTCGAGCTCCTACGAGCAGTACTTC. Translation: CASSFRSSSYEQYF.

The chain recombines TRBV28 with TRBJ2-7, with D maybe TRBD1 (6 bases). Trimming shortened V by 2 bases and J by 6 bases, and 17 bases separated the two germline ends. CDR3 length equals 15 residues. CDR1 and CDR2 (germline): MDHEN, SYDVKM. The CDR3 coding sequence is TGTGCCAGCAGTTTAGAAGTCCGGGCAGGGGTCGAGCAGTACTTC. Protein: CASSLEVRAGVEQYF.

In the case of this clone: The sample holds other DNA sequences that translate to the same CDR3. The CDR3 coding sequence is TGTGCCAGCAGCCATGACAGGGGCTCTGGCTACACCTTC. Protein product: CASSHDRGSGYTF. V is TRBV12-3 or TRBV12-4 and J is TRBJ1-2, with 8 bases matching TRBD1. The ends lost 6 bases at V and 7 bases at J; junction bases unmatched: 7. The CDR3 runs to 13 residues.

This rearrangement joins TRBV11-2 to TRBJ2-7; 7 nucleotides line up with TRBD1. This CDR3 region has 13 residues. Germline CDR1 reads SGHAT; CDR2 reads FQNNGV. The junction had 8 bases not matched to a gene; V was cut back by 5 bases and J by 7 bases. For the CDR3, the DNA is TGTGCCAGCAGCCCCGTTCACAGGGGAGAGCAGTACTTC. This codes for CASSPVHRGEQYF.

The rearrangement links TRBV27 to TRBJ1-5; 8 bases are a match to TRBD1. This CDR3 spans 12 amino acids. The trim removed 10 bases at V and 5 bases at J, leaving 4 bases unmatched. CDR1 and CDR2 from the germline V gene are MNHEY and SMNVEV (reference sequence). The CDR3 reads CATGTGYQPQHF. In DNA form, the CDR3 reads TGTGCCACGGGGACAGGCTATCAGCCCCAGCATTTT.

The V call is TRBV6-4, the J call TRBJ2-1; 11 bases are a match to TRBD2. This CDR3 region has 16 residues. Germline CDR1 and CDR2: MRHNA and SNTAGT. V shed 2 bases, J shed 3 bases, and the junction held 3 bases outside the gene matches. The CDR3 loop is CASSDHGLAGYNEQFF. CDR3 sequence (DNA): TGTGCCAGCAGTGACCACGGACTAGCGGGCTACAATGAGCAGTTCTTC.